This entry is about one TCR beta chain. The target antigen is unknown. This entry comes from a study of beta chain features in type 1 diabetes. Overall study context: Sorted cells numbering around 100,000,000 were examined across all samples.

Sorting based on CD45RO/CCR7/CD25/CD127/CD95/CD27 separated CD4+ naive, central memory, regulatory and stem cell-like memory cells. cDNA synthesis used the whole RNA isolate, giving expressed TCRB sequences. The data were produced by immunoSEQ multiplex PCR, yet TCRdb's version contains in-frame clones alone and is incomplete. Of fewer than 500,000 clones listed, around 14% are singletons. General study findings and limits: A possible short-template PCR bias applies equally to patients and controls.

The TCR originated in a man aged 25 to 45 in good health. Sequencing was performed on naive CD4+ T cells from blood.

This CDR3 is CASSSRQGIDYGYTF. For the CDR3, the DNA is TGTGCCAGCTCATCCCGACAGGGCATCGACTATGGCTACACCTTC. The rearrangement joins TRBV18 to TRBJ1-2, with 7 bases that match TRBD1. The trim removed 5 bases at V and 3 bases at J, leaving 9 bases unmatched. The CDR3 has 15 residues. Germline CDR1 KGHSH, CDR2 LQKENI.